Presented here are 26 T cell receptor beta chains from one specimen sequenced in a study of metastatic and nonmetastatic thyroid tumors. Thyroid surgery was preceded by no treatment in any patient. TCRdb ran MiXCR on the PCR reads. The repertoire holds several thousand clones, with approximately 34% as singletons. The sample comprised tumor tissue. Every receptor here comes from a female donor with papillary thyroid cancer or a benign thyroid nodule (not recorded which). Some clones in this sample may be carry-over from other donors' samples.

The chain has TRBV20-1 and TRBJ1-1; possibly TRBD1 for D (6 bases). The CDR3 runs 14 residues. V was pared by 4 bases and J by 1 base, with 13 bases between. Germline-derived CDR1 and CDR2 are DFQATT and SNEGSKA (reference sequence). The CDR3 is CSATHPQGNTEAFF. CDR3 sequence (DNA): TGCAGTGCTACACATCCACAGGGGAACACTGAAGCTTTCTTT.

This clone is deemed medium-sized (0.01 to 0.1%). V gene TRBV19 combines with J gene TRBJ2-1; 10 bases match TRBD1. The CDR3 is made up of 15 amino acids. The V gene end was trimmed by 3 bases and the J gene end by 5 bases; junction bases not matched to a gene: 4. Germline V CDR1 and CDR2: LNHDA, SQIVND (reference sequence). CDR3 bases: TGTGCCAGTAGTATCCCGGGACAGGGGCACAATGAGCAGTTCTTC. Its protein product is CASSIPGQGHNEQFF.

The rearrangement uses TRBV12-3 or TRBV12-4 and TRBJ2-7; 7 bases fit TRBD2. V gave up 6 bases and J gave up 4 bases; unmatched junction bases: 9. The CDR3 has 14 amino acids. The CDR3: CASSQLAREYEQYF. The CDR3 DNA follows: TGTGCCAGCAGCCAACTAGCGCGTGAATACGAGCAGTACTTC.

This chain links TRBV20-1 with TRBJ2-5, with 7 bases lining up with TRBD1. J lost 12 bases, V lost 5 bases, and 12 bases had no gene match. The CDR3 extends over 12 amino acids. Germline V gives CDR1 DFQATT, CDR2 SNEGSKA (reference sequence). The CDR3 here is CSARYRGPPEYF. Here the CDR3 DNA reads TGCAGTGCTCGCTACAGGGGTCCACCTGAGTACTTC.

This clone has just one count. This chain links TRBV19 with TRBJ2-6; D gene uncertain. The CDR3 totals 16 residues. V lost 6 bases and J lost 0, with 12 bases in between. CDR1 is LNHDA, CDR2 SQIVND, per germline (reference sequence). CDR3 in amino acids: CASSADGASGANVLTF. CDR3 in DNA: TGTGCCAGTAGCGCGGACGGAGCCTCTGGGGCCAACGTCCTGACTTTC. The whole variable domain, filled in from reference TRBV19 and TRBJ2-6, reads DGGITQSPKYLFRKEGQNVTLSCEQNLNHDAMYWYRQDPGQGLRLIYYSQIVNDFQKGDIAEGYSVSREKKESFPLTVTSAQKNPTAFYLCASSADGASGANVLTFGAGSRLTVL.

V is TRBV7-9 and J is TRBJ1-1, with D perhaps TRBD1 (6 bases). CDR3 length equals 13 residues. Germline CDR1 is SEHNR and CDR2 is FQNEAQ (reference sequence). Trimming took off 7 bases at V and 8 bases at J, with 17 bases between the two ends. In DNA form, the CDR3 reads TGTGCCAGCACCCTGGGGTCCACAGGGGAAGCTTTCTTT. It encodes CASTLGSTGEAFF.

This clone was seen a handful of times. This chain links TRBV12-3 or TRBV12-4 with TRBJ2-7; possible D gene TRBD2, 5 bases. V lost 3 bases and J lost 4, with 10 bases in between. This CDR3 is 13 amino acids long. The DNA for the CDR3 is TGTGCCAGCAGTTTCGGGGAGAGGTACGAGCAGTACTTC. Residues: CASSFGERYEQYF.

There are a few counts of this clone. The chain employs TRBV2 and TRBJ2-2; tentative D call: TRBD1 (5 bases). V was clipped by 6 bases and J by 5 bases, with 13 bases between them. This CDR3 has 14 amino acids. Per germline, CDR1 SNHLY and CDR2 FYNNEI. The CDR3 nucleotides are TGTGCCAGCAGCGAAAAGGGGCCAACCGGGGAGCTGTTTTTT. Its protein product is CASSEKGPTGELFF.

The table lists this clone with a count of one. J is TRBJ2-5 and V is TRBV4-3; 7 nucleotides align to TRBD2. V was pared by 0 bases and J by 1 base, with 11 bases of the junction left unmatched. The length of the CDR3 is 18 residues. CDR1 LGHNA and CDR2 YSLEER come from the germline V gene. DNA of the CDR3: TGCGCCAGCAGCCAAGATTATCGGACTAGTCTGGGCCAAGAGACCCAGTACTTC. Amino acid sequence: CASSQDYRTSLGQETQYF.

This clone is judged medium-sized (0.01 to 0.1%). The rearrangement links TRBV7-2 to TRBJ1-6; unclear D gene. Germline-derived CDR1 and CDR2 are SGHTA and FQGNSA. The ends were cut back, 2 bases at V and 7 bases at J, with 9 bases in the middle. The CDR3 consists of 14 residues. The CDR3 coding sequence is TGTGCCAGCAGCTTAAAGGGTGGCAATTCACCCCTCCACTTT. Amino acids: CASSLKGGNSPLHF.

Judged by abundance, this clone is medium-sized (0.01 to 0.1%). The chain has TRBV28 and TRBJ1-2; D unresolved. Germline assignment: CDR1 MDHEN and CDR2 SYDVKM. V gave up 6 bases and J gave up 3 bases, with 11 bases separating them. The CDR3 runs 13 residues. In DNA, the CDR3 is TGTGCCAGCAGCACCCCGGGAGACTATGGCTACACCTTC. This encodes CASSTPGDYGYTF.

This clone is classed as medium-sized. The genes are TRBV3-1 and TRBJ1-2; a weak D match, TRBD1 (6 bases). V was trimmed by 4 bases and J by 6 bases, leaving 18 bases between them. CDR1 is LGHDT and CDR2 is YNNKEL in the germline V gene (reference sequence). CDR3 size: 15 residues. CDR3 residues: CASSRSEVGGHGYTF. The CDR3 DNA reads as TGTGCCAGCAGCCGTTCAGAGGTGGGGGGCCATGGCTACACCTTC.

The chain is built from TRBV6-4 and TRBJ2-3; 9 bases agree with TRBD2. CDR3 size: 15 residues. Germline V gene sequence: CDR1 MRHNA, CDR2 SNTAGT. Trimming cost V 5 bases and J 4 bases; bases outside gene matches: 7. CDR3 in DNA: TGTGCCAGCAGTTCCGACGCGGGAGGGCCAGATACGCAGTATTTT. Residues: CASSSDAGGPDTQYF.

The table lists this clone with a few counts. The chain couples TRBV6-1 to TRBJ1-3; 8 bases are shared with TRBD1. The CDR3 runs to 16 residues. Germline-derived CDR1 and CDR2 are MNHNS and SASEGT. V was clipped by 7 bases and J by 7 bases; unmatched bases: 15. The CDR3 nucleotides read TGTGCCAGCAAATTTGAAGCAGGGGGCTTAGGGAACACCATATATTTT. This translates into CASKFEAGGLGNTIYF.

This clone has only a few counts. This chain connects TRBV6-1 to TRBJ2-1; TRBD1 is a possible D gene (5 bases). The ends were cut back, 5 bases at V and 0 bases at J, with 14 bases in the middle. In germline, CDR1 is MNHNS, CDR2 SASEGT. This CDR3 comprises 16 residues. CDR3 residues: CASSRQNPSSYNEQFF. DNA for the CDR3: TGTGCCAGCAGTCGACAGAACCCAAGCTCCTACAATGAGCAGTTCTTC.

CDR3: CSARRYLAGVRSYEQYF. CDR3 bases: TGCAGTGCTAGGCGATATCTAGCGGGGGTGAGATCCTACGAGCAGTACTTC. The chain uses TRBV20-1 and TRBJ2-7; the match to TRBD2 covers 10 bases. CDR3 size: 17 residues. Looked up from germline, CDR1 is DFQATT and CDR2 is SNEGSKA (reference sequence). V was clipped by 3 bases and J by 1 base; unmatched bases: 12.

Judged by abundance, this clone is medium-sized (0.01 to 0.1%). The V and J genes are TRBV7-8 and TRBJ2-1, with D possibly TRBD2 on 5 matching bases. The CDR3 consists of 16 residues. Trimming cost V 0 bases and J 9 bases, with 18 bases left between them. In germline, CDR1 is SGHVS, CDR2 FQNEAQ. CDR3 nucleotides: TGTGCCAGCAGCTTAGCGTTCCTAGCAGCAGCGGCTGAGCAGTTCTTC. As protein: CASSLAFLAAAAEQFF.

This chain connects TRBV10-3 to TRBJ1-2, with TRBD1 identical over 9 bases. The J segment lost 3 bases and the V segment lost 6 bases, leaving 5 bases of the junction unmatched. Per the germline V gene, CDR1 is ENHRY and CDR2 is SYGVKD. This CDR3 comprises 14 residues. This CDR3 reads CAISRDRADYGYTF. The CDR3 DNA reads TGTGCCATCAGCCGGGACAGGGCGGACTATGGCTACACCTTC.

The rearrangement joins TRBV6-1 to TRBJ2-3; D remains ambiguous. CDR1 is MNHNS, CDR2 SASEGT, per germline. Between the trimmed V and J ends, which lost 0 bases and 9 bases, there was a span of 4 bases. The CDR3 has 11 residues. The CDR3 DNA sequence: TGTGCCAGCAGTGAAGCAACGACGCAGTATTTT. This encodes CASSEATTQYF.

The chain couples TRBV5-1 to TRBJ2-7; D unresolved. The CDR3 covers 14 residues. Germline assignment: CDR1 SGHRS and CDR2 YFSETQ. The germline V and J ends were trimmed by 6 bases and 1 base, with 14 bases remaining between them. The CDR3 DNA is TGCGCCAGCATGATCAGGTGGGGATCCTACGAGCAGTACTTC. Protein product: CASMIRWGSYEQYF.

DNA of the CDR3: TGTGCCTGGAGTGTGACGGGTGGAAACACCATATATTTT. Translated, it gives CAWSVTGGNTIYF. This chain connects TRBV30 to TRBJ1-3; D not certain. V was cut by 0 bases and J by 3 bases, with 6 bases left in between. The CDR3 contains 13 residues. In germline, CDR1 is GTSNPN, CDR2 SVGIG (reference sequence).

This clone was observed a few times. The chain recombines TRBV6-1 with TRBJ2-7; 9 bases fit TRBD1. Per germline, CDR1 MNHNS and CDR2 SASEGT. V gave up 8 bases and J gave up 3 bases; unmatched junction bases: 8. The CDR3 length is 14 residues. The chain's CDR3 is CASAWTGAGYEQYF. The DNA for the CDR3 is TGTGCCAGCGCCTGGACAGGGGCGGGCTACGAGCAGTACTTC.

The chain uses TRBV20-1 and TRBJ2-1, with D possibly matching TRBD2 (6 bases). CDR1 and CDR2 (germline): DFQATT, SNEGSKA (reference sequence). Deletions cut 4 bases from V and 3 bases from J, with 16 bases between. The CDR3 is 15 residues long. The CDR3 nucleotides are TGCAGTGCTACCGCGGGATACGGGGTCTACAATGAGCAGTTCTTC. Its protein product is CSATAGYGVYNEQFF.

The CDR3 DNA is TGTGCCACCCGGACGTTCCGACTAGCGGACAAAGAGACCCAGTACTTC. Protein product: CATRTFRLADKETQYF. V usage is TRBV28 and J usage is TRBJ2-5; TRBD2 matches 9 bases. V lost 10 bases and J lost 3; bases outside the gene matches: 15. The CDR3 is 16 amino acids. CDR1 MDHEN and CDR2 SYDVKM come from the germline V gene.

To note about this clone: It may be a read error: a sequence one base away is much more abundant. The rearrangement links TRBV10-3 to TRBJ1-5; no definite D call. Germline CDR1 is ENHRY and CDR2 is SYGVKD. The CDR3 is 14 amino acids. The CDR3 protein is CAISEGNLNKPQHF. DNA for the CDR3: TGTGCCATCAGTGAAGGGAACCTCAATAAGCCCCAGCATTTT.

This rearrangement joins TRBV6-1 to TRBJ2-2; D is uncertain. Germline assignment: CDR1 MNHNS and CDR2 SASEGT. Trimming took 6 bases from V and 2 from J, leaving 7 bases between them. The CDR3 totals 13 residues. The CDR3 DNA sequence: TGTGCCAGCAGCGAGATAAACACCGGGGAGCTGTTTTTT. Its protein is CASSEINTGELFF.